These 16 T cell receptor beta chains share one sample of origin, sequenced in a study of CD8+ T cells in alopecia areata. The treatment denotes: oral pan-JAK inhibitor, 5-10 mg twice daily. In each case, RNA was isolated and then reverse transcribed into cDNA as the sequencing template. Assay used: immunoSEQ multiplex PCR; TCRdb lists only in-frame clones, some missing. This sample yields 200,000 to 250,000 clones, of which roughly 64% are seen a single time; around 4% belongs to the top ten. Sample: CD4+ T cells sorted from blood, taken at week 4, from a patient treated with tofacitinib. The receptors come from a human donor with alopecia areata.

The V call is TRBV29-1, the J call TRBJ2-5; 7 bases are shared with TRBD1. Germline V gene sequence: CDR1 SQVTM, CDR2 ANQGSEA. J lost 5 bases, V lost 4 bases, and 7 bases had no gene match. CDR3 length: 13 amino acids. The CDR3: CSVALDRKETQYF. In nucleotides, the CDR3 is TGCAGCGTTGCCTTGGACAGGAAGGAGACCCAGTACTTC.

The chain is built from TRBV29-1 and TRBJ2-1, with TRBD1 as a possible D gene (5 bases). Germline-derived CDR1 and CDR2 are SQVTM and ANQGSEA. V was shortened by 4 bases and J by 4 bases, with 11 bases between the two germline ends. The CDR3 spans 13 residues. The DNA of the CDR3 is TGCAGCGTTGCGGTCCGACAGTACAATGAGCAGTTCTTC. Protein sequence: CSVAVRQYNEQFF.

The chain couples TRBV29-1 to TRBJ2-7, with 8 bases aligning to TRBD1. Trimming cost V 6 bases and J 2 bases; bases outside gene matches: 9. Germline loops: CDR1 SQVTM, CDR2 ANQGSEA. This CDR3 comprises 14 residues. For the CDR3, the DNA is TGCAGCGTCGCCGTGGGGACAGGCACCTACGAGCAGTACTTC. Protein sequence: CSVAVGTGTYEQYF.

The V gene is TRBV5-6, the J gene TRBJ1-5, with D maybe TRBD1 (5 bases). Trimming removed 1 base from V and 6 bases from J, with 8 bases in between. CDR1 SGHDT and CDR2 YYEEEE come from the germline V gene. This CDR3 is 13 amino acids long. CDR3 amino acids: CASSLSGAQPQHF. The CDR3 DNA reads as TGTGCCAGCAGCTTGAGTGGGGCTCAGCCCCAGCATTTT. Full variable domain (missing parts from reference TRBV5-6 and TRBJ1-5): DAGVTQSPTHLIKTRGQQVTLRCSPKSGHDTVSWYQQALGQGPQFIFQYYEEEERQRGNFPDRFSGHQFPNYSSELNVNALLLGDSALYLCASSLSGAQPQHFGDGTRLSIL.

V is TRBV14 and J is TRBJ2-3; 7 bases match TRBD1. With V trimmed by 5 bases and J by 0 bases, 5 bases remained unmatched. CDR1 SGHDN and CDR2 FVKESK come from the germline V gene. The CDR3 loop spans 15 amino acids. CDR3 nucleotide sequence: TGTGCCAGCAGCACCCGACAGGGAAGCACAGATACGCAGTATTTT. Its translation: CASSTRQGSTDTQYF.

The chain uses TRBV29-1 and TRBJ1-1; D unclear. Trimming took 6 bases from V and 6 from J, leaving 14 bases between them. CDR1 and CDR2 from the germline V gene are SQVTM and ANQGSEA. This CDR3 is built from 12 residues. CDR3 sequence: CSVGNTFAEAFF. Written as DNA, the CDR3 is TGCAGCGTAGGTAACACTTTCGCTGAAGCTTTCTTT. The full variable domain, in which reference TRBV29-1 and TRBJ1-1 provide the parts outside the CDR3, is SAVISQKPSRDICQRGTSLTIQCQVDSQVTMMFWYRQQPGQSLTLIATANQGSEATYESGFVIDKFPISRPNLTFSTLTVSNMSPEDSSIYLCSVGNTFAEAFFGQGTRLTVV.

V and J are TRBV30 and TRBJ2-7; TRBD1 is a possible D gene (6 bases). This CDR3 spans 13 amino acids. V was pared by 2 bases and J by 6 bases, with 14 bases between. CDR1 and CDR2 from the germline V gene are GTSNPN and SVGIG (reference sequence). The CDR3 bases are TGTGCCTGGAGTACGGCAGGGGAAGCCGAGCAGTACTTC. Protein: CAWSTAGEAEQYF.

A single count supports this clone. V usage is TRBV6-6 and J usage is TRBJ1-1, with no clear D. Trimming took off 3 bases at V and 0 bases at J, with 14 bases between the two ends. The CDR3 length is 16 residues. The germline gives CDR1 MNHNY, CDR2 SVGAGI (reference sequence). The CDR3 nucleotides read TGTGCCAGCAGTTATAGTGAAAGTGGGGTGAACACTGAAGCTTTCTTT. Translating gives CASSYSESGVNTEAFF.

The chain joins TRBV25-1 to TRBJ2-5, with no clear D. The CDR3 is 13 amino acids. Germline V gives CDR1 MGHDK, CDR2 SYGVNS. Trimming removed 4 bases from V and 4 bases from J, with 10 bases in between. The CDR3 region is CASSGLPGETQYF. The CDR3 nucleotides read TGTGCCAGCAGTGGCCTGCCGGGAGAGACCCAGTACTTC.

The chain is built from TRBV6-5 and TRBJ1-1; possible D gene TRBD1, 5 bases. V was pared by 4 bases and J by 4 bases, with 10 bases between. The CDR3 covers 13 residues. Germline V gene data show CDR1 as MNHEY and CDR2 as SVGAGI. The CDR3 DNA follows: TGTGCCAGCAGTTCGTCTGGGGGCACTGAAGCTTTCTTT. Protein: CASSSSGGTEAFF.

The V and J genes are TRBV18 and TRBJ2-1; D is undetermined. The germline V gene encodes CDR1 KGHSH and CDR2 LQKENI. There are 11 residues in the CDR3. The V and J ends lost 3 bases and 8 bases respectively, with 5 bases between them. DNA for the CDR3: TGTGCCAGCTCACCGCTGGATGAGCAGTTCTTC. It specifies CASSPLDEQFF.

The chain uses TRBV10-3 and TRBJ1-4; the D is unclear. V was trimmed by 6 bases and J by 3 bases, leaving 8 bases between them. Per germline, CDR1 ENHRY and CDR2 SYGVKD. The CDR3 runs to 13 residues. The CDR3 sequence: CAIRGGPNEKLFF. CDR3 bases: TGTGCCATCAGGGGCGGCCCTAATGAAAAACTGTTTTTT.

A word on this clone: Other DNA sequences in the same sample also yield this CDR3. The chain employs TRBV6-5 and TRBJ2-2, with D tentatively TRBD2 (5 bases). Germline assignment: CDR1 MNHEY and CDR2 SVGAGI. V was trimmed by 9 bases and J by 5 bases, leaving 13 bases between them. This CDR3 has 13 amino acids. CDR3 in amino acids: CASSPPGTGELFF. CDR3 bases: TGTGCCAGTTCCCCCCCGGGGACCGGGGAGCTGTTTTTT.

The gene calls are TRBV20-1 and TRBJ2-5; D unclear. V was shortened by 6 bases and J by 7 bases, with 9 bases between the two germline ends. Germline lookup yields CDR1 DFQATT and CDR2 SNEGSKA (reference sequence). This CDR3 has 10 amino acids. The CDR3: CSASRGTQYF. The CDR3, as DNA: TGCAGTGCCAGTCGAGGGACCCAGTACTTC.

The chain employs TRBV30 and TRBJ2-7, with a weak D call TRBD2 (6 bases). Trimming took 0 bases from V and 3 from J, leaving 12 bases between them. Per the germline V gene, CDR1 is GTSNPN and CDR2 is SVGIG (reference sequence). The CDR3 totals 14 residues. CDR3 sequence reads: CAWSVPLAGYEQYF. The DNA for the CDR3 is TGTGCCTGGAGTGTACCACTAGCCGGCTACGAGCAGTACTTC.

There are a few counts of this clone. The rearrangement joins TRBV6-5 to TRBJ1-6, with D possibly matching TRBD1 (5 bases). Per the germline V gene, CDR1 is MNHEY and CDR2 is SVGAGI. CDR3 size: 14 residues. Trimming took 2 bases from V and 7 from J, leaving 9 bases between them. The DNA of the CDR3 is TGTGCCAGCAGTTACCAGGGTTACAATTCACCCCTCCACTTT. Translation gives CASSYQGYNSPLHF.